Below, 18 T cell receptor beta chains from the same sample are listed, as sequenced in a study of cytomegalovirus exposure and HLA in healthy donors. 13 Jbeta primers and 60 Vbeta primers were used for the PCR. Only in-frame clones appear in the TCRdb table, and some are missing; sequencing was by immunoSEQ multiplex PCR. The table includes roughly 150,000 clones, 68% detected once. Sequenced sample: PBMCs. The receptors were gathered from a man aged 25-45 years in good health and CMV-seropositive.

A note on this clone: The junction shows a germline mismatch at one end, possibly a read error. This chain connects TRBV7-9 to TRBJ2-7; 7 bases are shared with TRBD2. CDR3 length equals 14 residues. The germline CDR1 and CDR2 sequences are SEHNR and FQNEAQ (reference sequence). The chain's CDR3 is CSSSPPGLLYEQYF. The CDR3 region has the DNA TGTTCCAGCAGCCCACCGGGACTACTATACGAGCAGTACTTC. Full variable domain (missing parts from reference TRBV7-9 and TRBJ2-7): DTGVSQNPRHKITKRGQNVTFRCDPISEHNRLYWYRQTLGQGPEFLTYFQNEAQLEKSRLLSDRFSAERPKGSFSTLEIQRTEQGDSAMYLCSSSPPGLLYEQYFGPGTRLTVT.

In DNA form, the CDR3 reads TGTGCCAGCAGTTACGCGGGACAGAGCTCTGGAAACACCATATATTTT. This translates into CASSYAGQSSGNTIYF. The gene calls are TRBV6-5 and TRBJ1-3, with TRBD1 matching over 7 bases. Losses at the gene ends were 2 bases for V and 0 bases for J; bases not matched to a gene: 4. Germline V lookup: CDR1 MNHEY, CDR2 SVGAGI. The CDR3 covers 16 residues.

The V gene is TRBV28, the J gene TRBJ2-5; 7 bases are a match to TRBD1. The germline V gene has CDR1 MDHEN and CDR2 SYDVKM. J gave up 9 bases and V 5 bases, and 15 bases lay outside the gene matches. The CDR3 runs 15 residues. The CDR3 sequence is CASSPHSDRAGAQYF. Here the CDR3 DNA reads TGTGCCAGCAGTCCCCATTCCGACAGGGCAGGGGCCCAGTACTTC.

The rearrangement joins TRBV9 to TRBJ2-6; D possibly corresponds to TRBD1 (6 bases). V lost 6 bases to trimming and J lost 1 base, with 20 bases between them. Germline CDR1 is SGDLS and CDR2 is YYNGEE. The CDR3 is 18 residues long. In DNA, the CDR3 is TGTGCCAGCAACCCCACCGGGACATCGAGTTCTGGGGCCAACGTCCTGACTTTC. Residues: CASNPTGTSSSGANVLTF.

This clone was counted between two and nine times. The V call is TRBV11-3, the J call TRBJ1-1, with unresolved D. The CDR3 length is 14 residues. The germline CDR1 and CDR2 sequences are SGHNT and YENEEA. Deletions cut 2 bases from V and 6 bases from J, with 13 bases between. This CDR3 is CASSLPRLGPEAFF. CDR3 DNA sequence: TGTGCCAGCAGCTTACCACGGTTGGGCCCTGAAGCTTTCTTT.

This clone has a handful of counts. CDR3 in amino acids: CSVTGTGFNYGYTF. For the CDR3, the DNA is TGCAGCGTTACCGGGACAGGGTTTAACTATGGCTACACCTTC. The chain links TRBV29-1 to TRBJ1-2, with 9 bases matching TRBD1. Unmatched junction bases numbered 5, after V lost 5 bases and J lost 1 base. The CDR3 covers 14 residues. Looked up from germline, CDR1 is SQVTM and CDR2 is ANQGSEA.

This clone was detected a few times. The V and J genes are TRBV19 and TRBJ1-4; D perhaps matches TRBD1 (5 bases). This CDR3 contains 13 residues. Germline values: CDR1 LNHDA, CDR2 SQIVND (reference sequence). The V and J ends lost 5 bases and 5 bases respectively, with 9 bases between them. CDR3 nucleotides: TGTGCCAGTAGTGGGCAGGGAAATGAAAAACTGTTTTTT. The encoded protein is CASSGQGNEKLFF.

A word on this clone: A read error may account for a junction end that differs from germline. The chain joins TRBV4-1 to TRBJ1-4; D gene ambiguous. The CDR3 extends over 14 amino acids. Germline CDR1 reads MGHRA; CDR2 reads YSYEKL. CDR3 amino acids: CATSLGRNNEKLFF. CDR3 sequence (DNA): TGCGCCACCAGCCTGGGGAGGAACAATGAAAAACTGTTTTTT.

The chain has TRBV28 and TRBJ2-4, with TRBD2 matching over 9 bases. Germline lookup yields CDR1 MDHEN and CDR2 SYDVKM. V was clipped by 6 bases and J by 9 bases; unmatched bases: 6. The CDR3 loop spans 13 amino acids. The CDR3 region has the DNA TGTGCCAGCAGCCCCGGGACTAGCAGCATTCAGTACTTC. Its protein is CASSPGTSSIQYF. Complete variable domain (other parts from reference TRBV28 and TRBJ2-4): DVKVTQSSRYLVKRTGEKVFLECVQDMDHENMFWYRQDPGLGLRLIYFSYDVKMKEKGDIPEGYSVSREKKERFSLILESASTNQTSMYLCASSPGTSSIQYFGAGTRLSVL.

The chain joins TRBV5-1 to TRBJ2-5, with 9 positions matching TRBD2. Germline assignment: CDR1 SGHRS and CDR2 YFSETQ. The CDR3 runs 14 residues. V lost 0 bases to trimming and J lost 9 bases; unmatched junction nucleotides: 6. CDR3 sequence (DNA): TGCGCCAGCAGCTTGGGTTCGGCTAGCGGGGCCCAGTACTTC. As protein: CASSLGSASGAQYF.

This chain joins TRBV5-6 and TRBJ2-7, with 10 bases that match TRBD1. The ends lost 4 bases at V and 3 bases at J; junction bases unmatched: 4. The CDR3 is 14 amino acids. Germline CDR1 SGHDT, CDR2 YYEEEE. Here the CDR3 reads CASSPWTGGYEQYF. The CDR3 bases are TGTGCCAGCAGCCCGTGGACAGGGGGCTACGAGCAGTACTTC.

This clone has only a few counts. The chain couples TRBV11-3 to TRBJ2-1, with D perhaps matching TRBD2 (5 bases). Germline V lookup: CDR1 SGHNT, CDR2 YENEEA. V shed 2 bases and J shed 8 bases, with 7 bases lying between them. This CDR3 has 12 amino acids. The CDR3 DNA reads as TGTGCCAGCAGCTTATCGAGGGATGAGCAGTTCTTC. Translating it yields CASSLSRDEQFF.

J is TRBJ2-4 and V is TRBV5-1, with a possible D match to TRBD2 (6 bases). The CDR3 sequence is 16 residues long. Germline V gene data show CDR1 as SGHRS and CDR2 as YFSETQ. V lost 0 bases and J 3 bases, leaving 13 bases between the germline ends. The CDR3 sequence is CASSLVGEVIKNIQYF. The CDR3 DNA follows: TGCGCCAGCAGCTTGGTGGGGGAGGTGATCAAAAACATTCAGTACTTC.

The chain couples TRBV4-2 to TRBJ2-4; the match to TRBD2 covers 9 bases. Germline V lookup: CDR1 LGHNA, CDR2 YNFKEQ. The ends lost 0 bases at V and 3 bases at J; junction bases unmatched: 9. This CDR3 is built from 18 residues. The CDR3, as DNA: TGTGCCAGCAGCCAAGATACGGCTAGCGGGATAGGCAAAAACATTCAGTACTTC. This encodes CASSQDTASGIGKNIQYF.

V usage is TRBV7-3 and J usage is TRBJ2-5; weak D call: TRBD2 (7 bases). The CDR3 runs 15 residues. The V gene's germline CDR1 is SGHTA and CDR2 FQGTGA. V was cut by 6 bases and J by 2 bases, with 16 bases left in between. CDR3 DNA: TGTGCCAGCAGTCGAGTAGGGGGGGGGCAAGAGACCCAGTACTTC. Translation: CASSRVGGGQETQYF.

The CDR3 protein is CASRSRDRDYGYTF. The CDR3 DNA sequence: TGTGCCAGCAGAAGCCGGGACAGGGACTATGGCTACACCTTC. This chain joins TRBV7-9 and TRBJ1-2; 9 bases map to TRBD1. The CDR3 is 14 residues long. Germline CDR1 and CDR2: SEHNR and FQNEAQ (reference sequence). The J segment lost 3 bases and the V segment lost 6 bases, leaving 5 bases of the junction unmatched.

Here the CDR3 reads CASWTGDKMYEQYF. The CDR3 nucleotides are TGTGCCAGCTGGACAGGGGATAAAATGTACGAGCAGTACTTC. The rearrangement links TRBV10-3 to TRBJ2-7; 9 bases agree with TRBD1. The germline V gene encodes CDR1 ENHRY and CDR2 SYGVKD. The length of the CDR3 is 14 residues. J lost 4 bases, V lost 10 bases, and 11 bases had no gene match.

The table lists this clone with a few counts. The chain recombines TRBV9 with TRBJ2-7, with 8 nucleotides matching TRBD1. After removal of 7 bases from V and 4 bases from J, the junction contained 10 bases not matched to a gene. The CDR3 is made up of 14 amino acids. Germline-derived CDR1 and CDR2 are SGDLS and YYNGEE. CDR3 sequence (DNA): TGTGCCAGCTCCTCAGGGGGCGGTAAGTACGAGCAGTACTTC. Translation gives CASSSGGGKYEQYF.